This T cell receptor beta chain is drawn from a study of cytomegalovirus exposure and HLA in healthy donors. Looking at the study overall: Roughly 85 million unique TCRs from HLA-typed donors made up an early data release.

As to this clone: Its antigen remains unknown.

Germline CDR1 is SGHRS and CDR2 is YFSETQ. The CDR3 is 17 residues long. With 4 bases clipped from V and 4 bases from J, the junction kept 6 bases outside the gene matches. Findings and caveats of the study: Prediction of most subjects' HLA-A and HLA-B alleles by TCR beta sequences was reportedly accurate.

In the PCR, 60 Vbeta and 13 Jbeta primers were used. Per the study methods: Among the unique TCR beta chains that a later analysis counted, about 84 million in all, roughly 11 million were shared. The assay was immunoSEQ multiplex PCR, and TCRdb's table has in-frame clones only and misses some. The D gene and trimming were derived from the DNA, and the V and J assignments and clone size from that table. The sample lists about 81,000 clones, about nine tenths occurring once. Sequences were obtained from PBMCs. The chain has TRBV5-1 and TRBJ2-3; 16 bases agree with TRBD2. The TCR comes from a man aged 18 to 30 in good health and CMV-seronegative. This CDR3 reads CASSNEGTSGRADTQYF. The CDR3 nucleotides read TGCGCCAGCAGCAACGAAGGGACTAGCGGGAGGGCAGATACGCAGTATTTT.